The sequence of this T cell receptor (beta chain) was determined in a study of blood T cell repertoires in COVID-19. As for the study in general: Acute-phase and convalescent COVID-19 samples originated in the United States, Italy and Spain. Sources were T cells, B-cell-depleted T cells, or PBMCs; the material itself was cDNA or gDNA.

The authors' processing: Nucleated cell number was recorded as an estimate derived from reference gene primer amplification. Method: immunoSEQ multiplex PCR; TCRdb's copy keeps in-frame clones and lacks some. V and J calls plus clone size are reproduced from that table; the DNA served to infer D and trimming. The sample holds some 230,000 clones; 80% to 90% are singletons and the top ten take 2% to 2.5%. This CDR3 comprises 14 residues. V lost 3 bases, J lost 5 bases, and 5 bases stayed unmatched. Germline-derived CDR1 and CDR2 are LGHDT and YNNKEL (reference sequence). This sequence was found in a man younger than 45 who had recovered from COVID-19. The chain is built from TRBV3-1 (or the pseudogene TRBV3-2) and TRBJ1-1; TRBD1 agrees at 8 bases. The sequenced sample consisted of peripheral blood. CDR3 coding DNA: TGTGCCAGCAGCCAGCAGGGGGCGCAAACTGAAGCTTTCTTT. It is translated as CASSQQGAQTEAFF.